This T cell receptor beta chain was recovered during a study of control samples from healthy donors and cancer patients (dated by TCRdb to 2020 to 2021). From cysteine to phenylalanine, the CDR3 is 13 amino acids long. This entry keeps only the CDR3 DNA: 39 bases, framed from base 1. The germline V gene yields SGDLS for CDR1 and YYNGEE for CDR2. V drops 6 bases and J drops 0 bases, leaving 9 bases in between. The library was made by the immunoSEQ multiplex PCR assay. Held by TCRdb, this immuneACCESS table contains in-frame sequences only and omits some clones. Under half of the omission traces to an unresolved V gene where checked; the cause of the rest is unknown. In this sample the table shows 100,000 to 150,000 clones, more than 90% of which occur a single time. In total, the top ten clones hold 5.5% of the sample. A note on this clone: No cognate antigen has been identified for it. There are no base qualities to consult, and no much larger clone falls within one base.

This receptor was identified in a man aged 18 to 30 in good health. This chain is built from TRBV9 and TRBJ1-1, with the D segment identity uncertain. Sequenced input: blood. The CDR3 region: CASIPRMNTEAFF. Read as DNA, the sequence is TGTGCCAGCATACCAAGAATGAACACTGAAGCTTTCTTT. Reference TRBV9 and TRBJ1-1 proteins supply the regions before and after the CDR3; the full variable domain is: DSGVTQTPKHLITATGQRVTLRCSPRSGDLSVYWYQQSLDQGLQFLIQYYNGEERAKGNILERFSAQQFPDLHSELNLSSLELGDSALYFCASIPRMNTEAFFGQGTRLTVV.